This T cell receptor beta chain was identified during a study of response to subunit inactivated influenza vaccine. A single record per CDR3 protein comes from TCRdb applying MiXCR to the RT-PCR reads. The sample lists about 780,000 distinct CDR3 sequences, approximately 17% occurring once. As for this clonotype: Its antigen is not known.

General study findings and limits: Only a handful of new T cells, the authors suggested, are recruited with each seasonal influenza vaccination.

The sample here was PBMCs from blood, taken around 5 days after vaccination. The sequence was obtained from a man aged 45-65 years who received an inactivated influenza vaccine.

CDR3 in DNA: TGTGCCAGCTTCGCAAGACAGACCCAGTACTTC. This translates into CASFARQTQYF. The chain employs TRBV6-5 and TRBJ2-5; D remains ambiguous. CDR1 is MNHEY, CDR2 SVGAGI, per germline. Trimming removed 8 bases from V and 6 bases from J, with 10 bases in between. The CDR3 has 11 residues.